This T cell receptor beta chain was captured in a study of blood T cell repertoires in COVID-19. Study-level background: There were acute and convalescent COVID-19 samples, and they came from the United States, Italy and Spain. T cells, B-cell-depleted T cells, or PBMCs provided the cDNA or gDNA that served as material.

After removal of 8 bases from V and 6 bases from J, the junction contained 8 bases not matched to a gene. CDR1 is MDHEN and CDR2 is SYDVKM in the germline V gene. The CDR3 length is 13 residues. Recruited during active infection, patients (from Seattle) were subsequently followed longitudinally. In the authors' workflow: Nucleated cell number was recorded as an estimate derived from reference gene primer amplification. TCRdb's table, derived via immunoSEQ multiplex PCR, lists solely in-frame clones and lacks some. The V and J calls and the clone size are those of that table, but D and trimming were determined from the DNA. The table has 150,000 to 200,000 clones, roughly four fifths seen once.

This TCR came from a woman between 65 and 79 years old with COVID-19, enrolled during active disease. The rearrangement uses TRBV28 and TRBJ2-5; 8 bases are shared with TRBD1. The sequenced sample consisted of peripheral blood. The CDR3 bases are TGTGCCAGCTCTCAGGGGGCTTTGAAGACCCAGTACTTC. This codes for CASSQGALKTQYF.